This entry concerns a single T cell receptor (beta chain). No antigen is known for it. Per the study methods: There were no quality scores in the junction-only immunoSEQ sequences, so filtering differed. The data were produced by immunoSEQ multiplex PCR, yet TCRdb's version contains in-frame clones alone and is incomplete. That table gives V, J and clone size, and the DNA gave D and trimming. This sample carries 1.4 million or so clones, 98% to 99% of them seen once, and the ten largest clones take around 0.38%. The data are from a study of shared clonotypes between healthy human individuals. Study-level points and caveats: Generally, naive subsets (rather than memory subsets) showed larger estimated richness. Depth was large, yet rarefaction showed that sorted-subset sequencing was incomplete.

The CDR3 runs to 15 residues. Germline loops: CDR1 SGHTA, CDR2 FQGNSA. V was clipped by 0 bases and J by 2 bases, with 10 bases between them. Recent acute infections and vaccinations were absent in the healthy HIV-negative adult donors. Material for sequencing was naive CD4+ T cells sorted from blood. Noted subset: CD45RA+ positively selected. The chain is built from TRBV7-2 and TRBJ1-1; tentatively, D is TRBD1 (5 bases). This receptor was identified in a man under 40 in good health. The CDR3 reads CASSLAVGANTEAFF. In DNA form, the CDR3 reads TGTGCCAGCAGCTTAGCGGTAGGGGCTAACACTGAAGCTTTCTTT.